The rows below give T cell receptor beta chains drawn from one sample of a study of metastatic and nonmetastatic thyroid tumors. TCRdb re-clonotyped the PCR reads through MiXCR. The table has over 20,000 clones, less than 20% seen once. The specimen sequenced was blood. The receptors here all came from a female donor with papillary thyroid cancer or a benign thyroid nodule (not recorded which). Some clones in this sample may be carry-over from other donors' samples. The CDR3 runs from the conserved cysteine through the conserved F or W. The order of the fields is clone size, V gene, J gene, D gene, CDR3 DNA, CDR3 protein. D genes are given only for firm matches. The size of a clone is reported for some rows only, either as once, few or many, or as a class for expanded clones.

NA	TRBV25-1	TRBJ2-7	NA	TGTGCCAGCAGTCCCGAAGGTCCAAGCGGAGGGCAGGGGCGACAGACCTACGAGCAGTACTTC	CASSPEGPSGGQGRQTYEQYF
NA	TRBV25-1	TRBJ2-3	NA	TGTGCCAGCACCGCGCTCCTCAACACCTACGGAGGCCCTCCGACTGGTACGCAGTATTTT	CASTALLNTYGGPPTGTQYF
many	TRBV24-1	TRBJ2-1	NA	TGTGCCACCAGTGATTTGGCTGGGACTTCCTACAATGAGCAGTTCTTC	CATSDLAGTSYNEQFF
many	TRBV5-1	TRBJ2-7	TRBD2	TGCGCCAGCAGCTTTGTGGGGGGGGAGCAGTACTTC	CASSFVGGEQYF
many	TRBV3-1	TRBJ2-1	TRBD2	TGTGCCAGCACCCTAGCGGGAGGGAACCACAATGAGCAGTTCTTC	CASTLAGGNHNEQFF
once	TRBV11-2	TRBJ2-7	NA	TGTGCCAGCAGCCCCCGGTGGACAGCGACCTACGAGCAGTACTTC	CASSPRWTATYEQYF
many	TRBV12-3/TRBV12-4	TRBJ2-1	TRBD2	TGTGCCAGCAGTTTACTAGCGGGAGGGTACAATGAGCAGTTCTTC	CASSLLAGGYNEQFF
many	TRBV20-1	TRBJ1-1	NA	TGCAGTGCTAGACCAGGGAGTCTGAACACTGAAGCTTTCTTT	CSARPGSLNTEAFF
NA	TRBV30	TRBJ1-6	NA	TGTGCCTGGACGGGCTCCTATAATTCACCCCTCCACTTT	CAWTGSYNSPLHF
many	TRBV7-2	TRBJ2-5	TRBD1	TGTGCCAGCAGCCCTCGACAGGGGAGGCAAGAGACCCAGTACTTC	CASSPRQGRQETQYF
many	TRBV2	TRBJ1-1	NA	TGTGCCAGCATCGGGAACACTGAAGCTTTCTTT	CASIGNTEAFF
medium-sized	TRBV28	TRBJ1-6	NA	TGTGCCAGCAGTTTCCCCAATTCACCCCTCCACTTT	CASSFPNSPLHF
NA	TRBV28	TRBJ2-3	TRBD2	TGTGCCAGCAGTTCTGCTAGCGGGAGGGGCACAGATACGCAGTATTTT	CASSSASGRGTDTQYF
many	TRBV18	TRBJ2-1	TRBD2	TGTGCCAGCTCACCACCGGCGGGAGAAGCTAGTGAGCAGTTCTTC	CASSPPAGEASEQFF
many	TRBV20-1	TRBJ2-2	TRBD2	TGCAGTGCTAGACAGGACGGGACTATCGGGGAGCTGTTTTTT	CSARQDGTIGELFF
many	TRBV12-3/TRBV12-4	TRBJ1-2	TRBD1	TGTGCCAGCAGTTTAAGACAGGGATCCTATGGCTACACCTTC	CASSLRQGSYGYTF
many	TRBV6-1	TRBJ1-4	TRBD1	TGTGCCAGCAGATTGAACAGGGGACTTGAAAAACTGTTTTTT	CASRLNRGLEKLFF